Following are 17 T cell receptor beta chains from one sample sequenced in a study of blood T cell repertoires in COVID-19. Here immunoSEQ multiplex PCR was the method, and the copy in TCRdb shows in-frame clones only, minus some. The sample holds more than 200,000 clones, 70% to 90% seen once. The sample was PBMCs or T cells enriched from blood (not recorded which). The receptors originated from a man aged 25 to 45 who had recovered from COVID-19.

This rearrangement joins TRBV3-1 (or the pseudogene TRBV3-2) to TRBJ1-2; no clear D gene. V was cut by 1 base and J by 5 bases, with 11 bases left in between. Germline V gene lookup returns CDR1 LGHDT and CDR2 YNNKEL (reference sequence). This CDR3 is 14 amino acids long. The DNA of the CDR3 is TGTGCCAGCAGCCAAGGGTGGTCCTATTATGGCTACACCTTC. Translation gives CASSQGWSYYGYTF.

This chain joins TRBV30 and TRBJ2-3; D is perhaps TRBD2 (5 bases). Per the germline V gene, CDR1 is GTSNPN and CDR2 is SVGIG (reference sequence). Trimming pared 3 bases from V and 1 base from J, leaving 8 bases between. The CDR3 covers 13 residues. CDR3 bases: TGTGCCTGGAGCCTAGCTGGCACAGATACGCAGTATTTT. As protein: CAWSLAGTDTQYF.

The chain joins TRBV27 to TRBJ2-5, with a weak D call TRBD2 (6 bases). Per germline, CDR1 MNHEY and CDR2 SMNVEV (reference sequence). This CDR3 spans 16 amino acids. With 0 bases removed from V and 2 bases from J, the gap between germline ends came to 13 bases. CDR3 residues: CASSLSGDSPQETQYF. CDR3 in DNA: TGTGCCAGCAGTTTATCGGGGGACTCCCCTCAAGAGACCCAGTACTTC.

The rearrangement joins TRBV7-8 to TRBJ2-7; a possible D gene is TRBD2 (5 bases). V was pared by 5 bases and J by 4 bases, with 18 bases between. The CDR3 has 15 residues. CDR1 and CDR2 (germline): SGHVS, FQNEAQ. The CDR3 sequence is CASSPKRTDSYEQYF. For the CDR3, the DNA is TGTGCCAGCAGCCCCAAGAGGACGGACTCGTACGAGCAGTACTTC.

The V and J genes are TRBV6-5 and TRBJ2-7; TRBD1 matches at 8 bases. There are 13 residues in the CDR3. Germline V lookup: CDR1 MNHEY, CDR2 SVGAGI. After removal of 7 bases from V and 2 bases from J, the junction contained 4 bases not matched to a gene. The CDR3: CASTGGRAYEQYF. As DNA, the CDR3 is TGTGCCAGCACAGGGGGCAGGGCCTACGAGCAGTACTTC.

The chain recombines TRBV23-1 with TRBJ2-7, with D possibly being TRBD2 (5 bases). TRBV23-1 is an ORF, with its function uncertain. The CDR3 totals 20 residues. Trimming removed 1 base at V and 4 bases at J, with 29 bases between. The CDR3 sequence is CASSQYRGGGSLKGQYEQYF. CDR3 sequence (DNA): TGCGCCAGCAGTCAATATAGAGGAGGCGGCTCCCTCAAGGGCCAATACGAGCAGTACTTC.

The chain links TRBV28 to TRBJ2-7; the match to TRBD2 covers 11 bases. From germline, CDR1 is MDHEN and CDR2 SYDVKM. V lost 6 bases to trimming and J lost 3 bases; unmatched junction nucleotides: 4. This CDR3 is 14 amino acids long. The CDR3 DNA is TGTGCCAGCAGGGGACTAGCGGTTTACTACGAGCAGTACTTC. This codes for CASRGLAVYYEQYF.

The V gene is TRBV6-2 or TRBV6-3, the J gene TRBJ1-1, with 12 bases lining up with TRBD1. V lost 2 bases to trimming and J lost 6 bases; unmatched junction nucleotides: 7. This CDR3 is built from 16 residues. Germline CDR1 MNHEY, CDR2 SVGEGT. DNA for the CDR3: TGTGCCAGCAGTTACGGAGGGACAGGGGGCTTCGCTGAAGCTTTCTTT. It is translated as CASSYGGTGGFAEAFF.

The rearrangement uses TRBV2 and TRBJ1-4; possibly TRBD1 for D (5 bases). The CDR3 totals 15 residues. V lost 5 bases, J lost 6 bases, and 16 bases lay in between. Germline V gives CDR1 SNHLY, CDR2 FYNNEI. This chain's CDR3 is CASSISGREYEKLFF. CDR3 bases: TGTGCCAGCAGTATTTCGGGCAGGGAATATGAAAAACTGTTTTTT.

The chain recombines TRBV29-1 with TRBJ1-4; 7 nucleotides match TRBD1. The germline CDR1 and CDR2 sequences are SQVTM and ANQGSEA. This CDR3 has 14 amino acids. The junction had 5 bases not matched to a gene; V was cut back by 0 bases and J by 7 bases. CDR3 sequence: CSVEDPRGVEKLFF. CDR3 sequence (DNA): TGCAGCGTTGAAGATCCCAGGGGGGTTGAAAAACTGTTTTTT.

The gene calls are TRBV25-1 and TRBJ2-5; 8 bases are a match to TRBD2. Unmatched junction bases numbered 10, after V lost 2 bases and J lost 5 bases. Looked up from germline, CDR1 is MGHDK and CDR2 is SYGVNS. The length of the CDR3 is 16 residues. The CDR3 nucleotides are TGTGCCAGCAGTGAAGAAGGAGCGGGAGTCGGGGAGACCCAGTACTTC. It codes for CASSEEGAGVGETQYF.

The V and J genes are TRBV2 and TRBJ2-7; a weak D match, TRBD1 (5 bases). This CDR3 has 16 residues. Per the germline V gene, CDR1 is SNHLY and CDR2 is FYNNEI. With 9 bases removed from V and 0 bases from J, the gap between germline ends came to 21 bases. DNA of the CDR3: TGTGCCAGTCCACATCCGAGACAGCTTTTCTCCTACGAGCAGTACTTC. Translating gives CASPHPRQLFSYEQYF.

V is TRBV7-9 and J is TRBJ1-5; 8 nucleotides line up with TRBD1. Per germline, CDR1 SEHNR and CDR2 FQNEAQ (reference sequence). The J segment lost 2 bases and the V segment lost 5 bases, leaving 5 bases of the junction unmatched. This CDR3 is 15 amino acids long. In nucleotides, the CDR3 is TGTGCCAGCAGCCCACAGACAGGGGGCAATCAGCCCCAGCATTTT. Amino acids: CASSPQTGGNQPQHF. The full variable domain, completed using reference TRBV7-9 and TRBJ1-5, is DTGVSQNPRHKITKRGQNVTFRCDPISEHNRLYWYRQTLGQGPEFLTYFQNEAQLEKSRLLSDRFSAERPKGSFSTLEIQRTEQGDSAMYLCASSPQTGGNQPQHFGDGTRLSIL.

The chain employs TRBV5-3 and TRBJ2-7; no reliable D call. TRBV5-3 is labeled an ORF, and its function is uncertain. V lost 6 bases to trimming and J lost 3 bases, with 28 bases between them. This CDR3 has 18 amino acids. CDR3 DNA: TGTGCCAGAACCGAACGACGCCGTTGGCCCCTAGTTATCTACGAGCAGTACTTC. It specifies CARTERRRWPLVIYEQYF.

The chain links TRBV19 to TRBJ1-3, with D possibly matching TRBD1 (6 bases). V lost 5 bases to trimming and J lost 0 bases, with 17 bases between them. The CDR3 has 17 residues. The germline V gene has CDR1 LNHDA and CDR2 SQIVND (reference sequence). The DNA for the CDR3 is TGTGCCAGTAGTTTCCAGTCGCAGGGACACTCTGGAAACACCATATATTTT. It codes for CASSFQSQGHSGNTIYF.

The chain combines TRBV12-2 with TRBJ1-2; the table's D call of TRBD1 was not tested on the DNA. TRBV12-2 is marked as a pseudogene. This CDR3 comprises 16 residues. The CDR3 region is CAEGRQGKSENYGYTF. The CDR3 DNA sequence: TGTGCGGAGGGGAGACAGGGAAAAAGTGAGAACTATGGCTACACCTTC.

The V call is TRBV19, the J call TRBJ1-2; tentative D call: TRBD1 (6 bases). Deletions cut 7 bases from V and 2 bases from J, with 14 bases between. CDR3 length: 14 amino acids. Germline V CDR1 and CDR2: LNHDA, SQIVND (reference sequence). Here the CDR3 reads CASTSTGLNYGYTF. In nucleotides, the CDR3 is TGTGCCAGTACCTCGACAGGATTGAACTATGGCTACACCTTC.